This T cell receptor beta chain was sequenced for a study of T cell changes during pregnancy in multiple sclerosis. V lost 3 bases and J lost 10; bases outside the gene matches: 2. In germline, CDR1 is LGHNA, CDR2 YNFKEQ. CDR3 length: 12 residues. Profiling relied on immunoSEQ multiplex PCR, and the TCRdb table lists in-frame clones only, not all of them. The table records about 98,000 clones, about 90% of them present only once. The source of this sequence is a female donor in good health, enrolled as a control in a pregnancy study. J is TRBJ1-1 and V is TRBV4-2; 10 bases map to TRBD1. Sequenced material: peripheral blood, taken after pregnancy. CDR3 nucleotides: TGTGCCAGCAGCCAGGGACAGGGGATAGCTTTCTTT. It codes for CASSQGQGIAFF.